This entry concerns a single TCR beta chain. Its antigen remains undetermined. The record has no base qualities; no much larger clone is one base away. Reading the label with the study, this specimen's treatment or condition is: roughly 19 received Ad26.COV2.S at low or high dose, single or two shots; roughly 5 received placebo; per-sample allocation not given. For vaccine and placebo recipients, repertoires were sequenced using samples collected on day 63 after the first injection. Between 29 July and 7 August 2020, Cohort 1b enrolled about 27 adults aged 18-55 years at one site in Boston, USA. Ad26.COV2.S was a replication-incompetent adenovirus type 26 vector expressing a prefusion-stabilized SARS-CoV-2 spike protein from the original Wuhan strain. The data were obtained in a study of Ad26.COV2.S vaccination and SARS-CoV-2 variants (dated by TCRdb to the early 2020s). Describing the broader study: Donors in the vaccine arm were drawn from COV1001, a phase I-IIa trial of Ad26.COV2.S in healthy adults that was multicentre, randomized, double-blind and placebo-controlled. Ad26.COV2.S was given intramuscularly at 5x10^10 or 1x10^11 viral particles, as a single shot or as two shots 56 days apart. TCRbeta repertoire sequencing was used to assess the specificity and breadth of SARS-CoV-2-reactive T cell receptors after Ad26.COV2.S vaccination. A total of about 30 samples were included in the TCR-sequenced set, comprising around 19 Ad26.COV2.S vaccine recipients, 5 placebo recipients and 8 SARS-CoV-2 convalescent individuals. Trial participants were randomized into five groups of five, in which low-dose or high-dose Ad26.COV2.S was given once or twice, or placebo was given on both occasions. Blinding of investigators to trial group allocation was maintained during experiments and outcome assessment. What the study reported, not specific to this receptor: Comparable non-spike TCR breadth was observed between vaccine and placebo recipients, consistent with only spike being contained in the vaccine. The study was not powered for comparison of responses between vaccine doses or regimens. After vaccination, substantial breadth of spike-specific CD8+ and CD4+ T cell responses was reported. The authors noted that total T cell responses may have been underestimated by the TCR breadth and depth analyses. Spike-specific TCR breadth was higher in Ad26.COV2.S recipients than in placebo recipients (P = 0.0014).

The germline V gene yields MNHNS for CDR1 and SASEGT for CDR2. A distance of 9 bases separates the germline ends of V and J, which lose 0 bases and 9 bases respectively. Including cysteine and phenylalanine, the CDR3 has 14 amino acids. Only the CDR3 DNA stays, 42 bases, in frame from base 1. The immunoSEQ Assay was the method used to sequence TCRbeta CDR3 regions. After extraction, genomic DNA underwent amplification by bias-controlled multiplex PCR, followed by high-throughput sequencing. Per the source publication's procedure: Collapsing and filtering of sequences were performed to quantify the absolute abundance of each unique TCRbeta CDR3 region. Usable DNA was measured by amplifying reference genes present in all nucleated cells, and TCRbeta template counts were normalized to that usable DNA to estimate T cell fraction. Repertoire TCRs were annotated as SARS-CoV-2-specific when V gene, CDR3 amino acid sequence and J gene were exactly matched to a known reactive TCR set. The reference SARS-CoV-2 TCR set came from MIRA and was filtered for enrichment in COVID-19-positive ImmuneCODE repertoires, removing public or cross-reactive TCRs. Based on the MIRA antigens, annotated TCRs were further analysed at the level of specific ORF or position within ORF. Breadth was defined as the number of annotated unique rearrangements divided by the total number of unique productive rearrangements, and depth was defined as the summed frequency of the annotated unique rearrangements. Two-sided Wilcoxon rank-sum tests were applied when comparing TCR breadth between groups. TCRdb obtained this table from immuneACCESS and retained in-frame rearrangements with V and J assigned. These tables miss some clones; where compared with another copy, unresolved V genes account for less than half of the shortfall, and the remainder is unexplained. V, J and clone size are those of that table, while D and trimming were read from the DNA. For this sample the table gives around 340,000 clones, of which roughly 90% were detected only once. About 6.4% of the sample goes to the ten largest clones.

The V and J segments used are TRBV6-1 and TRBJ1-6, with TRBD1 tentatively as D gene (6 bases match). The source was peripheral blood, collected in a trial of Ad26.COV2.S vaccine versus placebo. The clonotype was recovered from a person between 18 and 60 years old who received the Ad26.COV2.S COVID-19 vaccine or a placebo. The DNA sequence reads TGTGCCAGCAGTGAAGCTACAGGGTTTTCACCCCTCCACTTT. The encoded protein is CASSEATGFSPLHF.